The 20 T cell receptor beta chains presented below share a single source sample, sequenced in a study of Ad26.COV2.S vaccination and SARS-CoV-2 variants. This sample's treatment: 15 to 20 received Ad26.COV2.S at low or high dose, single or two shots; several received placebo; per-sample allocation not given. Samples came from day 63 after the first vaccine or placebo injection. TCRdb keeps only in-frame clones here, not all; method: immunoSEQ multiplex PCR. The sample has around 420,000 clones, over 75% seen once. This sample comprised peripheral blood, obtained in a trial of Ad26.COV2.S vaccine versus placebo. These receptors were taken from a person between 18 and 65 years old who received the Ad26.COV2.S COVID-19 vaccine or a placebo.

This clone has only one observation. V usage is TRBV6-2 or TRBV6-3 and J usage is TRBJ2-2, with D possibly TRBD2 on 5 matching bases. CDR3 length: 15 residues. Trimming took 2 bases from V and 7 from J, leaving 14 bases between them. Germline V gene sequence: CDR1 MNHEY, CDR2 SVGEGT. The DNA for the CDR3 is TGTGCCAGCAGTTACCCCCCTTGGACTGGCGGGGAGCTGTTTTTT. Amino acid sequence: CASSYPPWTGGELFF.

This chain uses TRBV28 with TRBJ1-1, with 7 bases matching TRBD1. The J segment lost 0 bases and the V segment lost 2 bases, leaving 3 bases of the junction unmatched. From germline, CDR1 is MDHEN and CDR2 SYDVKM. The CDR3 is made up of 15 amino acids. The CDR3 nucleotides are TGTGCCAGCAGTTTAACGGGACAGTTGAACACTGAAGCTTTCTTT. Its translation: CASSLTGQLNTEAFF.

V is TRBV19 and J is TRBJ2-3, with a weak D call TRBD1 (6 bases). V lost 1 base, J lost 0 bases, and 8 bases lay in between. The length of the CDR3 is 15 residues. Germline lookup yields CDR1 LNHDA and CDR2 SQIVND (reference sequence). As DNA, the CDR3 is TGTGCCAGTAGTATAGGGGGGCGGAGCACAGATACGCAGTATTTT. It is translated as CASSIGGRSTDTQYF.

The chain has TRBV6-1 and TRBJ1-5; D is unresolved. This CDR3 has 17 amino acids. V lost 2 bases to trimming and J lost 0 bases, with 14 bases between them. Looked up from germline, CDR1 is MNHNS and CDR2 is SASEGT. CDR3 sequence (DNA): TGTGCCAGCAGTGAATGGGTCCGGAGTAATAGCAATCAGCCCCAGCATTTT. Protein sequence: CASSEWVRSNSNQPQHF.

The chain is built from TRBV5-6 and TRBJ2-1; D is possibly TRBD2 (5 bases). Germline V gene sequence: CDR1 SGHDT, CDR2 YYEEEE. V gave up 0 bases and J gave up 6 bases, with 7 bases separating them. CDR3 length: 13 residues. The CDR3 reads CASSLAGSNEQFF. The CDR3 region has the DNA TGTGCCAGCAGCTTGGCGGGATCCAATGAGCAGTTCTTC.

The rearrangement joins TRBV6-1 to TRBJ2-1, with D uncertain. The CDR3 totals 19 residues. The V end was cut by 2 bases, the J end by 4 bases, with 24 bases between. Per the germline V gene, CDR1 is MNHNS and CDR2 is SASEGT. CDR3 bases: TGTGCCAGCAGTGAAATATTTGGAGTTTTAGGGCTGGGGTACAATGAGCAGTTCTTC. Its protein is CASSEIFGVLGLGYNEQFF.

This clone was seen only once. The chain couples TRBV4-2 to TRBJ2-5; unclear D gene. The CDR3 is 14 residues long. Per the germline V gene, CDR1 is LGHNA and CDR2 is YNFKEQ. Trimming removed 0 bases at V and 2 bases at J, with 7 bases between. CDR3: CASSQDTRQETQYF. CDR3 coding DNA: TGTGCCAGCAGCCAAGATACCAGACAAGAGACCCAGTACTTC.

V usage is TRBV4-3 and J usage is TRBJ2-7; D is unresolved. This CDR3 spans 15 amino acids. The V gene lost 0 bases and the J gene lost 2 bases, with 11 bases spanning the gap. Germline CDR1 and CDR2: LGHNA and YSLEER. CDR3: CASSQDAERPYEQYF. CDR3 nucleotide sequence: TGCGCCAGCAGCCAAGACGCGGAGAGGCCCTACGAGCAGTACTTC.

The chain is built from TRBV5-4 and TRBJ2-7, with D perhaps matching TRBD1 (7 bases). This CDR3 comprises 15 residues. Germline V gene lookup returns CDR1 SGHNT and CDR2 YYREEE (reference sequence). V lost 2 bases to trimming and J lost 1 base, with 13 bases between them. CDR3 amino acids: CASSFGGQSSYEQYF. The DNA for the CDR3 is TGTGCCAGCAGCTTCGGGGGACAGTCATCCTACGAGCAGTACTTC. The variable domain in full, with the rest retrieved from reference TRBV5-4 and TRBJ2-7, is ETGVTQSPTHLIKTRGQQVTLRCSSQSGHNTVSWYQQALGQGPQFIFQYYREEENGRGNFPPRFSGLQFPNYSSELNVNALELDDSALYLCASSFGGQSSYEQYFGPGTRLTVT.

This chain connects TRBV4-3 to TRBJ2-6; tentative D call: TRBD2 (6 bases). From germline, CDR1 is LGHNA and CDR2 YSLEER. CDR3 length: 15 amino acids. The germline V and J ends were trimmed by 5 bases and 4 bases, with 12 bases remaining between them. The CDR3: CASSGGVGGANVLTF. The CDR3 DNA reads as TGCGCCAGCAGCGGAGGGGTTGGAGGGGCCAACGTCCTGACTTTC.

With regard to this clone: The sample contains more than one DNA sequence encoding this CDR3. V usage is TRBV7-9 and J usage is TRBJ1-5, with a weak D call TRBD1 (5 bases). Looked up from germline, CDR1 is SEHNR and CDR2 is FQNEAQ (reference sequence). With 4 bases removed from V and 1 base from J, the gap between germline ends came to 8 bases. The CDR3 has 14 amino acids. CDR3 residues: CASSSGGSNQPQHF. In nucleotides, the CDR3 is TGTGCCAGCAGCTCCGGGGGGAGCAATCAGCCCCAGCATTTT.

The chain links TRBV5-1 to TRBJ1-4; perhaps TRBD1 as D (6 bases). Germline V gives CDR1 SGHRS, CDR2 YFSETQ. CDR3 length: 14 amino acids. Trimming took off 3 bases at V and 7 bases at J, with 13 bases between the two ends. The CDR3 DNA follows: TGCGCCAGCAGCTATGGACAGAATGTTGAAAAACTGTTTTTT. It codes for CASSYGQNVEKLFF.

The chain is built from TRBV6-2 or TRBV6-3 and TRBJ2-2; D is unresolved. This CDR3 spans 13 amino acids. Trimming pared 3 bases from V and 3 bases from J, leaving 5 bases between. CDR1 and CDR2 from the germline V gene are MNHEY and SVGEGT. This chain's CDR3 is CASSYGHTGELFF. In DNA, the CDR3 is TGTGCCAGCAGTTATGGTCACACCGGGGAGCTGTTTTTT.

V gene TRBV11-2 combines with J gene TRBJ1-2, with TRBD1 as a possible D gene (6 bases). Germline CDR1 SGHAT, CDR2 FQNNGV. CDR3 length: 14 residues. V lost 5 bases, J lost 4 bases, and 14 bases lay in between. The CDR3 DNA follows: TGTGCCAGCAGCACCGTAGGGGGGTCCTATGGCTACACCTTC. This gives the protein CASSTVGGSYGYTF.

The chain carries TRBV27 and TRBJ2-3; 8 bases are shared with TRBD1. V dropped 6 bases and J dropped 2; count of bases not matched to a gene: 7. This CDR3 contains 15 residues. CDR1 and CDR2 (germline): MNHEY, SMNVEV (reference sequence). CDR3: CASSTGQGNTDTQYF. The CDR3 DNA follows: TGTGCCAGCAGCACCGGACAGGGTAACACAGATACGCAGTATTTT.

The chain links TRBV27 to TRBJ2-3; D is perhaps TRBD2 (6 bases). CDR1 is MNHEY and CDR2 is SMNVEV in the germline V gene (reference sequence). The V gene lost 9 bases and the J gene lost 2 bases, with 18 bases spanning the gap. The CDR3 totals 15 residues. The CDR3 coding sequence is TGTGCCAGTACCCGGGACTCAAGACACACAGATACGCAGTATTTT. Its translation is CASTRDSRHTDTQYF.

The chain links TRBV5-4 to TRBJ2-4; 10 bases match TRBD1. This CDR3 has 15 amino acids. Germline CDR1 and CDR2: SGHNT and YYREEE (reference sequence). With 1 base clipped from V and 7 bases from J, the junction kept 5 bases outside the gene matches. The CDR3 here is CASSLPGQGRNIQYF. The CDR3 DNA reads as TGTGCCAGCAGCTTGCCGGGACAGGGGAGGAACATTCAGTACTTC.

The chain uses TRBV19 and TRBJ1-3; D remains unclear. The CDR3 is 14 residues long. CDR1 and CDR2 from the germline V gene are LNHDA and SQIVND (reference sequence). Trimming removed 7 bases from V and 0 bases from J, with 10 bases in between. The CDR3 region is CASTVPSSGNTIYF. DNA for the CDR3: TGTGCCAGTACCGTCCCTAGCTCTGGAAACACCATATATTTT.

The chain uses TRBV19 and TRBJ2-1, with D perhaps given as TRBD1 or TRBD2 (5 bases each). Trimming removed 4 bases at V and 0 bases at J, with 13 bases between. Looked up from germline, CDR1 is LNHDA and CDR2 is SQIVND (reference sequence). The CDR3 totals 16 residues. CDR3 sequence: CASSNGARSSYNEQFF. For the CDR3, the DNA is TGTGCCAGTAGTAACGGGGCGAGGAGCTCCTACAATGAGCAGTTCTTC.

The genes are TRBV5-6 and TRBJ1-6; a possible D gene is TRBD1 (5 bases). V lost 4 bases, J lost 9 bases, and 20 bases lay in between. The CDR3 totals 16 residues. Germline lookup yields CDR1 SGHDT and CDR2 YYEEEE. Written as DNA, the CDR3 is TGTGCCAGCAGCGGGAAGGGACCAGAAGGATTTTCACCCCTCCACTTT. This translates into CASSGKGPEGFSPLHF.